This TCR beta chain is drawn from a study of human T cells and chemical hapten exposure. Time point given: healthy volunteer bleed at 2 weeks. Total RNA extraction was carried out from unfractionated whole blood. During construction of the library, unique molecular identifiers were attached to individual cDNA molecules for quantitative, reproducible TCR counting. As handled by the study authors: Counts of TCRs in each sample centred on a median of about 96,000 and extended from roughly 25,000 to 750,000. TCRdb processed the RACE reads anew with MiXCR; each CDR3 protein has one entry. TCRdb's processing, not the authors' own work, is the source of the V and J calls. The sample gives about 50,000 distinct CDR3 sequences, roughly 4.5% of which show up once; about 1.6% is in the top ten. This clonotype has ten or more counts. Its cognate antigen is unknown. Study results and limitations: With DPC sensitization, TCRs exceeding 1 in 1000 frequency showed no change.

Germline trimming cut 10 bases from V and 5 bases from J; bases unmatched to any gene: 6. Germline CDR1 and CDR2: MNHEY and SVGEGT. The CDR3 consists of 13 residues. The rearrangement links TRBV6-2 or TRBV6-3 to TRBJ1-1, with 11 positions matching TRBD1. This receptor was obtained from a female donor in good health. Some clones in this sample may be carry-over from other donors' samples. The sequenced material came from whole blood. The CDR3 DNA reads TGTGCCACCTGGGACAGGGGGACGACTGAAGCTTTCTTT. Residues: CATWDRGTTEAFF.